These T cell receptor beta chains were read from a single sample in a study of blood T cells in healthy people across ages. Each CDR3 protein gets one entry after TCRdb re-called the 5' RACE reads with MiXCR. The table lists about 720,000 distinct CDR3 sequences, 22% of them singletons. Sequences were obtained from blood. The receptors derive from a man in his sixties or seventies in good health. CDR3s include the opening cysteine and the closing phenylalanine or tryptophan. Each record gives: J gene, V gene, clone size, D gene, CDR3 DNA, CDR3 protein. The D gene is left open where the match is weak. Not all rows give a size; the values are once, few, many and, for expanded clones, a class.

J: TRBJ2-7
V: TRBV10-1
size: .
D: TRBD2
DNA: TGCGCCAGCAGTGAGTCGAAGGGAGGGGACGAGCAGTACTTC
CDR3: CASSESKGGDEQYF

J: TRBJ1-1
V: TRBV28
size: .
D: .
DNA: TGTGCCAGCAGGAAGGGGGTTCTTCCGAACACTGAAGCTTTCTTT
CDR3: CASRKGVLPNTEAFF

J: TRBJ2-6
V: TRBV12-3/TRBV12-4
size: .
D: .
DNA: TGTGCCAGCAGTTTGGCAGGCCCTGGGGCCAACGTCCTGACTTTC
CDR3: CASSLAGPGANVLTF

J: TRBJ2-3
V: TRBV5-1
size: few
D: .
DNA: TGCGCCAGCAGCTTTGAAAACCCAATCACAGATACGCAGTATTTT
CDR3: CASSFENPITDTQYF

J: TRBJ2-1
V: TRBV6-4
size: .
D: .
DNA: TGTGCCAGCAGTGAAGTGGACCGAAGCTACAATGAGCAGTTCTTC
CDR3: CASSEVDRSYNEQFF

J: TRBJ2-6
V: TRBV29-1
size: .
D: .
DNA: TGCAGCGTTGAAAGTTTTGCGACTGGGGCCGACGTCCTGACTTTC
CDR3: CSVESFATGADVLTF

J: TRBJ2-4
V: TRBV16
size: .
D: .
DNA: TGTGCCAGCAGCCGGGAGCTGGAGGGGAACATTCAGTACTTC
CDR3: CASSRELEGNIQYF

J: TRBJ2-7
V: TRBV12-3/TRBV12-4
size: .
D: TRBD1
DNA: TGTGCCAGCAGTTCGGAAGCAGGGGGATCCTACGAGCAGTACTTC
CDR3: CASSSEAGGSYEQYF

J: TRBJ1-2
V: TRBV12-3/TRBV12-4
size: few
D: .
DNA: TGTGCCAGCAGTTTAGAACAGGGCGCCTATGGCTACACCTTC
CDR3: CASSLEQGAYGYTF

J: TRBJ1-3
V: TRBV3-1
size: .
D: .
DNA: TGTGCCAGCAGCCCCCAGGGCCGAAACACCATATATTTT
CDR3: CASSPQGRNTIYF

J: TRBJ2-3
V: TRBV10-2
size: few
D: TRBD1
DNA: TGCGCCAGCAGGGACAGGATTCCTAGCACAGATACGCAGTATTTT
CDR3: CASRDRIPSTDTQYF

J: TRBJ2-3
V: TRBV11-2
size: .
D: .
DNA: TGTGCCAGCAGGCCTAACGGGCAGGGGATAGCGCAGTATTTT
CDR3: CASRPNGQGIAQYF

J: TRBJ1-1
V: TRBV7-3
size: .
D: TRBD1
DNA: TGTGCCAGCAGCCAGGGGGGTGTGGCTGAAGCTTTCTTT
CDR3: CASSQGGVAEAFF

J: TRBJ2-5
V: TRBV28
size: .
D: .
DNA: TGTGCCAGCAGCACGCACCTCAAGACAGGTCCGTGGGAGACCCAGTACTTC
CDR3: CASSTHLKTGPWETQYF

J: TRBJ1-3
V: TRBV27
size: few
D: .
DNA: TGTGCCAGCAGTTTTGGTGCGGGAAACACCATATATTTT
CDR3: CASSFGAGNTIYF

J: TRBJ2-2
V: TRBV5-1
size: few
D: .
DNA: TGCGCCAGCAGCTTGGATGGACGGAACACCGGGGAGCTGTTTTTT
CDR3: CASSLDGRNTGELFF

J: TRBJ2-1
V: TRBV9
size: few
D: TRBD2
DNA: TGTGCCAGCAGCGTAGACACTAGCGGGGGAACCCACAATGAGCAGTTCTTC
CDR3: CASSVDTSGGTHNEQFF

J: TRBJ1-1
V: TRBV5-6
size: .
D: .
DNA: TGTGCCAGCAGCCCGACGGATAACACTGAAGCTTTCTTT
CDR3: CASSPTDNTEAFF

J: TRBJ2-3
V: TRBV14
size: few
D: .
DNA: TGTGCCAGCAGCCAAGTGAGAGGGGCAGCAGATACGCAGTATTTT
CDR3: CASSQVRGAADTQYF

J: TRBJ1-1
V: TRBV19
size: few
D: .
DNA: TGTGCCAGTAGTATAGGGGGGCCGGGCACTGAAGCTTTCTTT
CDR3: CASSIGGPGTEAFF

J: TRBJ2-3
V: TRBV7-2
size: .
D: .
DNA: TGTGCCAGCAGCCAAACGGATATAATGGTGGCAGATACGCAGTATTTT
CDR3: CASSQTDIMVADTQYF

J: TRBJ2-3
V: TRBV29-1
size: few
D: TRBD1
DNA: TGCAGCGTTGTGACAGGGGGCGCAGATACGCAGTATTTT
CDR3: CSVVTGGADTQYF

J: TRBJ1-5
V: TRBV7-2
size: .
D: .
DNA: TGTGCCAGCAGCTTAGACAGCCGGACACCCCAGCATTTT
CDR3: CASSLDSRTPQHF

J: TRBJ2-2
V: TRBV5-1
size: .
D: .
DNA: TGCGCCAGCAGCCCGCAGAGCACCGGGGAGCTGTTTTTT
CDR3: CASSPQSTGELFF

J: TRBJ2-7
V: TRBV27
size: many
D: .
DNA: TGTGCCAGCCCAACAGGCTACGAGCAGTACTTC
CDR3: CASPTGYEQYF

J: TRBJ1-2
V: TRBV20-1
size: .
D: .
DNA: TGCAGGTTGGGCCCGAACTATGGCTACACCTTC
CDR3: CRLGPNYGYTF

J: TRBJ2-5
V: TRBV24-1
size: .
D: TRBD1
DNA: TGTGCCACCAGTGGGGACAGTCAAGAGACCCAGTACTTC
CDR3: CATSGDSQETQYF

J: TRBJ2-3
V: TRBV29-1
size: .
D: .
DNA: TGCAGCGCTCGAGGATCCACAGGAACCGATACGCAGTATTTT
CDR3: CSARGSTGTDTQYF

J: TRBJ1-3
V: TRBV7-2
size: .
D: .
DNA: TGTGCCAGCAGCTTATCCGGGGGTGGTTGGACCATATATTTT
CDR3: CASSLSGGGWTIYF

J: TRBJ2-7
V: TRBV2
size: few
D: TRBD2
DNA: TGTGCCAGCAGTGAAGGGCCGGGGGGAACCTACGAGCAGTACTTC
CDR3: CASSEGPGGTYEQYF

J: TRBJ1-1
V: TRBV7-8
size: few
D: .
DNA: TGTGCCAGCAGCTCCTGGGGCGGGGTTAACACTGAAGCTTTCTTT
CDR3: CASSSWGGVNTEAFF

J: TRBJ2-6
V: TRBV24-1
size: .
D: .
DNA: TGTGCCACCAGTGATAACAGCGAAGGGGCCAACGTCCTGACTTTC
CDR3: CATSDNSEGANVLTF

J: TRBJ2-3
V: TRBV15
size: few
D: .
DNA: TGTGCCACCAGCAGATCGCCCGGAGCCGGAGATACGCAGTATTTT
CDR3: CATSRSPGAGDTQYF

J: TRBJ2-1
V: TRBV7-3
size: .
D: .
DNA: TGTGCCAGCCGCCGAGGCGGAGCAACCAATGAGCAGTTCTTC
CDR3: CASRRGGATNEQFF

J: TRBJ2-1
V: TRBV7-2
size: many
D: .
DNA: TGTGCCAGCAGCTTAGCCTCCGACAATGAGCAGTTCTTC
CDR3: CASSLASDNEQFF

J: TRBJ2-5
V: TRBV19
size: .
D: .
DNA: TGTGCCAGTAGTATAGGTGGGGGTAGGGAGACCCAGTACTTC
CDR3: CASSIGGGRETQYF

J: TRBJ1-5
V: TRBV20-1
size: few
D: .
DNA: TGCAGTGCTAGGTTGCAGGAATATAGCAATCAGCCCCAGCATTTT
CDR3: CSARLQEYSNQPQHF

J: TRBJ1-4
V: TRBV30
size: .
D: TRBD1
DNA: TGTGCCTGGAGTCCTAAACCGGGACAGGGGGCATCTAATGAAAAACTGTTTTTT
CDR3: CAWSPKPGQGASNEKLFF

J: TRBJ1-1
V: TRBV5-1
size: few
D: .
DNA: TGCGCCAGCAGTACAGGTTCAGAGAACACTGAAGCTTTCTTT
CDR3: CASSTGSENTEAFF

J: TRBJ2-1
V: TRBV15
size: few
D: .
DNA: TGTGCCACCAGCAGGCGTGGGGGTTGGGATGAGCAGTTCTTC
CDR3: CATSRRGGWDEQFF